This T cell receptor (beta chain) was sequenced during a study of post-analysis software for immune sequencing data. The sample holds a few counts of this clonotype. The antigen remains unidentified. CDR3 size: 14 residues. V lost 3 bases and J 7 bases, leaving 15 bases between the germline ends. Germline CDR1 and CDR2: ENHRY and SYGVKD. Regarding the study as a whole: The five TRBV segments detected at higher frequency in patients than in controls included TRBV5-6, TRBV5-1 and TRBV20-1.

Unique molecular identifiers were present in the TCR beta cDNA libraries. From the PCR reads, TCRdb called clonotypes with MiXCR, one entry per CDR3 protein. The sample contains 820,000 or so distinct CDR3 sequences, approximately 50% of which appear only once. The chain has TRBV10-3 and TRBJ2-5, with a tentative D call TRBD2 (7 bases). Input material: blood. The receptor's source is a girl aged 10 to 17 with multiple sclerosis. The CDR3 spells CAISDGGAGGTQYF. CDR3 DNA sequence: TGTGCCATCAGTGATGGGGGGGCTGGGGGGACCCAGTACTTC.